This TCR beta chain was captured by sequencing in a study of blood T cell repertoires in COVID-19. For the study at large: The United States, Italy and Spain were the sources of the acute and convalescent COVID-19 samples. T cells, B-cell-depleted T cells, or PBMCs provided the cDNA or gDNA that served as material.

In the original analysis: Amplification of reference gene primers was used by the study to estimate nucleated cell counts. Method: immunoSEQ multiplex PCR; TCRdb's copy keeps in-frame clones and lacks some. V and J calls and clone size are given by that table; D and trimming were obtained from the DNA. The sample carries 200,000 to 300,000 clones, about 80% recorded once. The V end lost 4 bases, the J end lost 0 bases, and 12 bases lay between the germline ends. The CDR3 spans 15 residues. CDR1 and CDR2 (germline): LGHDT, YNNKEL (reference sequence). The receptor was derived from a woman older than 75 with acute or convalescent COVID-19. The rearrangement links TRBV3-1 (or the pseudogene TRBV3-2) to TRBJ1-2; tentative D call: TRBD1 (6 bases). Material: peripheral blood. CDR3 sequence reads: CASSPGQRTNYGYTF. CDR3 bases: TGTGCCAGCAGCCCAGGACAGAGAACTAACTATGGCTACACCTTC.